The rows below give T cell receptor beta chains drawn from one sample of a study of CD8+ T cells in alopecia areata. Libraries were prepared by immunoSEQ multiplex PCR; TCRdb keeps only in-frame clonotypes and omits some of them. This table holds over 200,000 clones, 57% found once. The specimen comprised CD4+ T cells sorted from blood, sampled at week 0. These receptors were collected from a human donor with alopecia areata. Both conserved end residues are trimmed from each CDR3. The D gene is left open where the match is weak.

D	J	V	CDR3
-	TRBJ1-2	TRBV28	ASRVGAGYT
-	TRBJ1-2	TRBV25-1	ASSEQPGGGYT
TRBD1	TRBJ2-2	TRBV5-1	ASSQEGQDYTGELF
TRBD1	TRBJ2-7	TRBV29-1	SVRGQALDEQY
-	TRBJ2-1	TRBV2	ASNLASYNEQF
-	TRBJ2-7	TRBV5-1	ASSLPGASYEQY
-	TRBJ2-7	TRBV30	AWRSPGLSYEQY
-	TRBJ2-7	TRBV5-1	ASSLTGPDEQY
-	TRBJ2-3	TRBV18	ASSPQTGRSTDTQY
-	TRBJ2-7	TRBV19	ASSATGYYEQY
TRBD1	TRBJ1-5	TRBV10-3	AIKGQGDNQPQH
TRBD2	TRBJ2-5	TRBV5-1	ASSLGLRQETQY
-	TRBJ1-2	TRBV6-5	ASSLRTEANYGYT
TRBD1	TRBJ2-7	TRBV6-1	ASWAGTGHSYEQY
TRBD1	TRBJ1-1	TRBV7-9	ASSPLGQPNTEAF